This paragraph reports one T cell receptor beta chain. The antigen is undetermined. Vbeta (60) and Jbeta (13) primers were used in the PCR. The table came from immunoSEQ multiplex PCR; TCRdb's copy has only in-frame clones and leaves some out. The sample lists 190,000 or so clones, less than 85% occurring once. The V end was cut by 0 bases, the J end by 1 base, with 10 bases between. The CDR3 length is 16 residues. Germline V CDR1 and CDR2: SGDLS, YYNGEE. These data belong to a study of cytomegalovirus exposure and HLA in healthy donors. Study findings and constraints: The study assumed roughly uniform donor sequencing depth for presence/absence analyses.

The TCR was taken from a girl aged 5-17 years in good health and CMV-seropositive. The V call is TRBV9, the J call TRBJ1-4; D possibly corresponds to TRBD1 (5 bases). Sequencing used PBMCs. CDR3 loop: CASSVEAGGTNEKLFF. The CDR3 nucleotides are TGTGCCAGCAGCGTAGAGGCGGGGGGAACTAATGAAAAACTGTTTTTT.